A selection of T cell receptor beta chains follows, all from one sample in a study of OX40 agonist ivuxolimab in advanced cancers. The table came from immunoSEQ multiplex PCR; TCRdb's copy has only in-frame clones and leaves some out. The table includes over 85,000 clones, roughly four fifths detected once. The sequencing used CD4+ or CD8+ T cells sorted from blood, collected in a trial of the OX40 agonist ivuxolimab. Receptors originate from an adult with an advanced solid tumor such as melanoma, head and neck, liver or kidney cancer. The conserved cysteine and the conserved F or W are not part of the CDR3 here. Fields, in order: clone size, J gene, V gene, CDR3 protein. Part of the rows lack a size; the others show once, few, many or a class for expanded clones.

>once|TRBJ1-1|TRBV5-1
ASSFPQDRGREKAF
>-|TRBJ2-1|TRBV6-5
ASNPRTGGNEQF
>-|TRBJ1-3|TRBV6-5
ASSYATDSSGNTIY
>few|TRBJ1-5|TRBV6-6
ASRDSFNQPQH
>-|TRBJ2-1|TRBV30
AWEISWEGGEQF
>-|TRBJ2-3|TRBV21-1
ASSKGPAGGTDTQY
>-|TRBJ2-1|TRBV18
ASSLARLAGGEEQF
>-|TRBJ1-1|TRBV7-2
ASSLSGDTEAF
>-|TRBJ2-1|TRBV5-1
ASGAGHAYNEQF
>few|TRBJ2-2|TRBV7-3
ASSSRQGSTGELF
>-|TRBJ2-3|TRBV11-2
ASSSRGKGSDTQY
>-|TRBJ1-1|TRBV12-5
ASGLGFSNTEAF
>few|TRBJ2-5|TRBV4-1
ASSQDETSGGRYQETQY
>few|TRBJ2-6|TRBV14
ASSGDSLANVLT
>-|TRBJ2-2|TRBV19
ASSIKGGTGELF
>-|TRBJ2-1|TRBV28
ASSTLMEDQQF
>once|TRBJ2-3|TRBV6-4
ASSDGAGVSDTQY
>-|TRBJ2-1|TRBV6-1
ASSQRGMGYNEQF
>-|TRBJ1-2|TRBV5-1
ASSLAFGSPSYT
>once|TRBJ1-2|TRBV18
ASSPLRTGVNYGYT
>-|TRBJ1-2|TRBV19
ASSPGTGGYGYT
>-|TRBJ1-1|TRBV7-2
ASSLARGMNTEAF